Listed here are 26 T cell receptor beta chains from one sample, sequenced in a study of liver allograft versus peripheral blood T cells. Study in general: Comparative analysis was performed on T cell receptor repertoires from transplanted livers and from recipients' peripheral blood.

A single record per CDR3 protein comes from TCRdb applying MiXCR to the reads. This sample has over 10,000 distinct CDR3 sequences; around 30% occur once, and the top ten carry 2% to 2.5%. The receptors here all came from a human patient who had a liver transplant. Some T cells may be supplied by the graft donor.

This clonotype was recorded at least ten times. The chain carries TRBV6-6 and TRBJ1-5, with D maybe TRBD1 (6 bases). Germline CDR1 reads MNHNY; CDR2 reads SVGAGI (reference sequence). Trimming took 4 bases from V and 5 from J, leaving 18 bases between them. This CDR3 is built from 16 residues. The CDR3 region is CASSLGGKGGDQPQHF. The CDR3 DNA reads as TGTGCCAGCAGTTTGGGGGGCAAGGGGGGCGATCAGCCCCAGCATTTT.

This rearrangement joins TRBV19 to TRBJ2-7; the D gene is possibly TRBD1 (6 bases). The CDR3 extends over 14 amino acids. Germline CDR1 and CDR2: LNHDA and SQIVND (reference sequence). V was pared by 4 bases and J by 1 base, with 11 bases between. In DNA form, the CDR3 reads TGTGCCAGTAGTACGAAACAGGGATCCTACGAGCAGTACTTC. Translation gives CASSTKQGSYEQYF.

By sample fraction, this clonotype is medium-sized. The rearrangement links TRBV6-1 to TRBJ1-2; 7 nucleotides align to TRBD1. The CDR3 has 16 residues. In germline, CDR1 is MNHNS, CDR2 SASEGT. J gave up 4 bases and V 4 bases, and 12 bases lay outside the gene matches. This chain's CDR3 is CASSVYGVSGGYGYTF. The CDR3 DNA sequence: TGTGCCAGCAGTGTTTATGGGGTATCAGGGGGCTATGGCTACACCTTC.

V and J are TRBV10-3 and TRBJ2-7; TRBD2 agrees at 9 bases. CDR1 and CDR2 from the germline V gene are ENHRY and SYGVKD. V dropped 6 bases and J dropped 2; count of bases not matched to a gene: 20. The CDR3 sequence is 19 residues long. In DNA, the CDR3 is TGTGCCATCAGAGAGGAGGGACGGCTTGGGACTAGCAGAACCTACGAGCAGTACTTC. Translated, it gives CAIREEGRLGTSRTYEQYF.

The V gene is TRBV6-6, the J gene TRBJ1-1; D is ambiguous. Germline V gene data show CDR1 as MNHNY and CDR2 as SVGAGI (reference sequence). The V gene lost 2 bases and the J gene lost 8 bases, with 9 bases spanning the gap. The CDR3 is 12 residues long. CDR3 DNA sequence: TGTGCCAGCAGTTACGAGGATTCCGAAGCTTTCTTT. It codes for CASSYEDSEAFF.

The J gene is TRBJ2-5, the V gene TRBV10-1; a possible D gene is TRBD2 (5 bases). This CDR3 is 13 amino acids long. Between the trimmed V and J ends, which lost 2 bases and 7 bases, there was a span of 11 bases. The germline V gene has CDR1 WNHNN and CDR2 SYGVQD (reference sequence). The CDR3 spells CASSEDRRGTQYF. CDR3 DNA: TGCGCCAGCAGTGAGGACCGCCGGGGGACCCAGTACTTC.

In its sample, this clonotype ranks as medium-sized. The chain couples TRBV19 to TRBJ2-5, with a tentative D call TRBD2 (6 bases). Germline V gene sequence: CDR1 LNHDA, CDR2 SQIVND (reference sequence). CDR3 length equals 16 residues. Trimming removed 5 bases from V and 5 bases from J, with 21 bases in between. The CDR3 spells CASSRGRDRGTETQYF. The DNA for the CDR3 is TGTGCCAGTAGTCGGGGTAGGGATCGCGGGACTGAGACCCAGTACTTC.

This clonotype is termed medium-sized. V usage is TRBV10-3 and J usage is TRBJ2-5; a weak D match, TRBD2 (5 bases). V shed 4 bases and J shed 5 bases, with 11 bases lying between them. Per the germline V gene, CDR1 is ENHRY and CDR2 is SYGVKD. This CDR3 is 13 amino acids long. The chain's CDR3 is CAISARERETQYF. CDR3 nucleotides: TGTGCCATCAGTGCTAGGGAGCGTGAGACCCAGTACTTC.

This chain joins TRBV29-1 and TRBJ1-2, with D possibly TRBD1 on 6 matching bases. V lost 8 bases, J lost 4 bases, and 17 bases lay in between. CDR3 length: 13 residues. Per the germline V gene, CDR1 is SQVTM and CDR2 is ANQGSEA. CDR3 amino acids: CSTGPGHGYGYTF. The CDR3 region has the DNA TGCAGCACCGGCCCGGGACACGGCTATGGCTACACCTTC.

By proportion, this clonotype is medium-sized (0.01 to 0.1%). In DNA form, the CDR3 reads TGTGCCAGTTCCGGGACAGGATTCGCCGGGGAGCTGTTTTTT. Its translation: CASSGTGFAGELFF. This sequence joins TRBV19 and TRBJ2-2; TRBD1 agrees at 8 bases. The CDR3 length is 14 residues. Germline V gene data show CDR1 as LNHDA and CDR2 as SQIVND (reference sequence). Germline trimming cut 8 bases from V and 6 bases from J; bases unmatched to any gene: 8.

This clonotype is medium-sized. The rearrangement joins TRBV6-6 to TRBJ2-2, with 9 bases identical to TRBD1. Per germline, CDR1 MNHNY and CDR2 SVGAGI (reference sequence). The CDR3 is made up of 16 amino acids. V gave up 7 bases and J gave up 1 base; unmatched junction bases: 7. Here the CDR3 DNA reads TGTGCCAGCACCCGGGGACAGGGAGGGAACACCGGGGAGCTGTTTTTT. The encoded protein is CASTRGQGGNTGELFF.

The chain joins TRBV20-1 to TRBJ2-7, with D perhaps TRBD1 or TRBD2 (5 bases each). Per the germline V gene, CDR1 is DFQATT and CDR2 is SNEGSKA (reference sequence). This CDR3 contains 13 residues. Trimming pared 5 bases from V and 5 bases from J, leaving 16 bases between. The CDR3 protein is CSASSGPLNEQYF. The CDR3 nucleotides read TGCAGTGCTTCGTCGGGACCTTTAAACGAGCAGTACTTC.

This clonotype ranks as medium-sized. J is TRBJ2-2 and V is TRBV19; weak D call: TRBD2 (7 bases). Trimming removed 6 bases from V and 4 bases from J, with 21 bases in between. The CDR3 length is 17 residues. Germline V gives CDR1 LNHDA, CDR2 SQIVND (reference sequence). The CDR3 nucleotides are TGTGCCAGTAGGATCTCGGGGGGCGGACGCGGCACCGGGGAGCTGTTTTTT. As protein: CASRISGGGRGTGELFF.

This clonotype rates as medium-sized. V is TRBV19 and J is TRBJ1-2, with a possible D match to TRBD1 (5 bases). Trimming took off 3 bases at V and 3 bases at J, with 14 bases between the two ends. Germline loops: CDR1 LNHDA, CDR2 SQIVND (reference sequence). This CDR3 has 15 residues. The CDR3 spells CASSIGGALHYGYTF. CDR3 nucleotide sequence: TGTGCCAGTAGTATTGGGGGAGCCCTCCACTATGGCTACACCTTC.

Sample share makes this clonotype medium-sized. Written as DNA, the CDR3 is TGTGCCATCAGAGGGAGGGAAGTGAACACTGAAGCTTTCTTT. It codes for CAIRGREVNTEAFF. This chain joins TRBV10-3 and TRBJ1-1; no firm D call. Per the germline V gene, CDR1 is ENHRY and CDR2 is SYGVKD. Deletions cut 6 bases from V and 0 bases from J, with 11 bases between. The CDR3 sequence is 14 residues long.

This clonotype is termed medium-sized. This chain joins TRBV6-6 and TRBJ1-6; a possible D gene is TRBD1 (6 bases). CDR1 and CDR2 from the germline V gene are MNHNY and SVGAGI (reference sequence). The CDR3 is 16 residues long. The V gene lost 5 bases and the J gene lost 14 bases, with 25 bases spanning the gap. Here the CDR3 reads CASSERVRGVGTTLHF. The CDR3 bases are TGTGCCAGCAGTGAAAGGGTTAGGGGGGTTGGTACGACCCTCCACTTT.

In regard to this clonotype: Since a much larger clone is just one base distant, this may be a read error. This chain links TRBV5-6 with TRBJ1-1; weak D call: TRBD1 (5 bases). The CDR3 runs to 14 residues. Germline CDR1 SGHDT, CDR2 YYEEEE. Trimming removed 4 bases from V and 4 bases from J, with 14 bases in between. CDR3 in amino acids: CASSPARASTEAFF. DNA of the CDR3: TGTGCCAGCAGCCCCGCCAGGGCGAGCACTGAAGCTTTCTTT.

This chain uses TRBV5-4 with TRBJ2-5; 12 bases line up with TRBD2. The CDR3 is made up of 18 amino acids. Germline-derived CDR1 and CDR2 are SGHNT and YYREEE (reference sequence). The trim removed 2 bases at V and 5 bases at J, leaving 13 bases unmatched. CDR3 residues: CASSFRRLAGVTIETQYF. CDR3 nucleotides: TGTGCCAGCAGCTTCCGTCGACTAGCGGGGGTAACAATCGAGACCCAGTACTTC. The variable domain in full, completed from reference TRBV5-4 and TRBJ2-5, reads ETGVTQSPTHLIKTRGQQVTLRCSSQSGHNTVSWYQQALGQGPQFIFQYYREEENGRGNFPPRFSGLQFPNYSSELNVNALELDDSALYLCASSFRRLAGVTIETQYFGPGTRLLVL.

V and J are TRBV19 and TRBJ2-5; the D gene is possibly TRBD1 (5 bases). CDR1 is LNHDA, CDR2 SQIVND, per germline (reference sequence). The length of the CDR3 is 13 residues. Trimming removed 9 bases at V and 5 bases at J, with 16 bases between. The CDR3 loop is CASTNTDIETQYF. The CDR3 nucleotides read TGTGCCAGCACTAATACGGACATTGAGACCCAGTACTTC.

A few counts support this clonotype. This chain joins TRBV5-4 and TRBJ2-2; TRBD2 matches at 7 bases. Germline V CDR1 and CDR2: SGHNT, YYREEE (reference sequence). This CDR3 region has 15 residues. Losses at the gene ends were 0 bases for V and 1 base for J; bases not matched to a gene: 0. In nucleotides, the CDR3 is TGTGCCAGCAGCTTGGGCGGGGGGAACACCGGGGAGCTGTTTTTT. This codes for CASSLGGGNTGELFF.

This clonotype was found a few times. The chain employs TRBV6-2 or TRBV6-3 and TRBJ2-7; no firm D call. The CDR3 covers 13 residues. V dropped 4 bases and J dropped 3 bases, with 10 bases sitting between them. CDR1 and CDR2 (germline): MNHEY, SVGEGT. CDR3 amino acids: CASSSLGFYEQYF. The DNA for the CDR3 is TGTGCCAGCAGTTCCCTCGGTTTCTACGAGCAGTACTTC.

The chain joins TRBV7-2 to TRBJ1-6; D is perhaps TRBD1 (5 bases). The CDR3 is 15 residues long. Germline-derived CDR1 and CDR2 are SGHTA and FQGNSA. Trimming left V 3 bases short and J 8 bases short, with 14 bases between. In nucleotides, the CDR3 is TGTGCCAGCAGCTTCCTAGGGGTGGGGGATTCACCCCTCCACTTT. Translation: CASSFLGVGDSPLHF. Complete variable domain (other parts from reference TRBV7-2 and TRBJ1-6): GAGVSQSPSNKVTEKGKDVELRCDPISGHTALYWYRQSLGQGLEFLIYFQGNSAPDKSGLPSDRFSAERTGGSVSTLTIQRTQQEDSAVYLCASSFLGVGDSPLHFGNGTRLTVT.

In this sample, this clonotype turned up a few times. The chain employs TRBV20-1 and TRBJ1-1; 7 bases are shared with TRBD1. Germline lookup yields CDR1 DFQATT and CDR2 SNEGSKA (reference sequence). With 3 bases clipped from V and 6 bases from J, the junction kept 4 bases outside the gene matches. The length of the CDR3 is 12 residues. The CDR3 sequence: CSASRQGSEAFF. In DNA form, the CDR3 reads TGCAGTGCTAGTCGACAGGGCTCTGAAGCTTTCTTT.

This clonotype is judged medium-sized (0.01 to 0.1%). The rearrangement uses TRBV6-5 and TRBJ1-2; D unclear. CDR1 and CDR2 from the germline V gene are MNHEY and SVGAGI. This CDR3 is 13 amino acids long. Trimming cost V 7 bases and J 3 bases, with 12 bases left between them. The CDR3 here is CASTPDPDYGYTF. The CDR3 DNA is TGTGCCAGCACGCCGGACCCGGACTATGGCTACACCTTC.

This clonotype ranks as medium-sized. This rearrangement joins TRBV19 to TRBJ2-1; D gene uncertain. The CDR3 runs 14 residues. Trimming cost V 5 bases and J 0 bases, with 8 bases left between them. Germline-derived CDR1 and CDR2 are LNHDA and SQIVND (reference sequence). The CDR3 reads CASSRGYSYNEQFF. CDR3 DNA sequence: TGTGCCAGTAGTCGTGGGTACTCCTACAATGAGCAGTTCTTC.

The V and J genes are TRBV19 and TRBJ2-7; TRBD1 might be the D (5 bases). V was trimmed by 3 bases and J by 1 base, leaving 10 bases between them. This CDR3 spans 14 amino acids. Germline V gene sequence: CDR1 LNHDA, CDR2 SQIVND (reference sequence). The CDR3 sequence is CASSIPGHSYEQYF. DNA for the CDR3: TGTGCCAGTAGTATCCCAGGACATTCCTACGAGCAGTACTTC.